The 8 T cell receptor beta chains in this list originate from one sample, sequenced in a study of T cells after yellow fever vaccination. MiXCR was run by TCRdb on the 5' RACE reads, yielding one entry per CDR3 protein. The table has hundreds of thousands of distinct CDR3 sequences, about 9.9% seen once. The specimen was PBMCs, collected on the day of the first yellow fever vaccination. The receptors originated from a man between 18 and 29 years old who received the YFV17D yellow fever vaccine.

Only a few counts were recorded for this clonotype. V and J are TRBV5-4 and TRBJ1-2; tentatively, D is TRBD1 (6 bases). This CDR3 is built from 14 residues. Trimming removed 4 bases at V and 1 base at J, with 11 bases between. Germline loops: CDR1 SGHNT, CDR2 YYREEE (reference sequence). The CDR3 DNA sequence: TGTGCCAGCAGCACCTGGACAGATAACTATGGCTACACCTTC. This sequence encodes CASSTWTDNYGYTF.

Note on this clonotype: A much bigger clone sits one base away, suggesting this may be a read error. The chain recombines TRBV12-3 or TRBV12-4 with TRBJ1-6, with D unclear. Trimming cost V 7 bases and J 7 bases, with 17 bases left between them. The CDR3 runs to 15 residues. In DNA, the CDR3 is TGTGCCAGCAATCGGCCGCACGGGGAGAATTCACCCCTCCACTTT. Protein product: CASNRPHGENSPLHF.

The chain has TRBV27 and TRBJ2-1; 10 bases are a match to TRBD1. J gave up 6 bases and V 8 bases, and 7 bases lay outside the gene matches. Germline CDR1 MNHEY, CDR2 SMNVEV (reference sequence). The CDR3 runs to 14 residues. The CDR3 nucleotides are TGTGCCAGCGCAAGGACAGGGGGATGCAATGAGCAGTTCTTC. Its translation is CASARTGGCNEQFF.

This clonotype appeared many times. This chain joins TRBV4-1 and TRBJ1-2, with D unclear. Germline CDR1 is MGHRA and CDR2 is YSYEKL. The CDR3 sequence is 13 residues long. Trimming shortened V by 0 bases and J by 5 bases, and 7 bases separated the two germline ends. CDR3 protein: CASSQESGYGYTF. In DNA form, the CDR3 reads TGCGCCAGCAGCCAAGAATCCGGGTATGGCTACACCTTC.

The chain combines TRBV12-3 or TRBV12-4 with TRBJ2-1, with D perhaps TRBD1 (6 bases). This CDR3 is built from 15 residues. Trimming removed 3 bases from V and 3 bases from J, with 12 bases in between. The CDR3 bases are TGTGCCAGCAGTTTTACAGGGACCAACTACAATGAGCAGTTCTTC. Its translation is CASSFTGTNYNEQFF.

This clonotype has only a few counts. This sequence joins TRBV5-1 and TRBJ2-3, with 15 bases identical to TRBD2. CDR1 SGHRS and CDR2 YFSETQ come from the germline V gene. This CDR3 has 16 residues. The junction had 2 bases not matched to a gene; V was cut back by 0 bases and J by 6 bases. In nucleotides, the CDR3 is TGCGCCAGCAGCTTGGGGACTAGCGGGAGGGAGGATACGCAGTATTTT. Translation gives CASSLGTSGREDTQYF. The full variable domain, rest sourced from reference TRBV5-1 and TRBJ2-3, is KAGVTQTPRYLIKTRGQQVTLSCSPISGHRSVSWYQQTPGQGLQFLFEYFSETQRNKGNFPGRFSGRQFSNSRSEMNVSTLELGDSALYLCASSLGTSGREDTQYFGPGTRLTVL.

The rearrangement joins TRBV5-4 to TRBJ2-2; D is unresolved. CDR3 length: 15 amino acids. The V gene's germline CDR1 is SGHNT and CDR2 YYREEE (reference sequence). V was pared by 4 bases and J by 6 bases, with 16 bases between. The CDR3 nucleotides read TGTGCCAGCAGCCTTGTCGGACCGTCCGCCGGGGAGCTGTTTTTT. Translated: CASSLVGPSAGELFF.

This clonotype was picked up a small number of times. The V and J genes are TRBV4-1 and TRBJ2-1; 8 positions match TRBD2. Germline V gene lookup returns CDR1 MGHRA and CDR2 YSYEKL. After removal of 1 base from V and 12 bases from J, the junction contained 11 bases not matched to a gene. The CDR3 contains 15 residues. The CDR3 here is CASSQGLAGPSGQFF. For the CDR3, the DNA is TGCGCCAGCAGCCAAGGTCTAGCGGGCCCTTCGGGGCAGTTCTTC.